The next 12 T cell receptor beta chains were all read from a single sample in a study of T cells in Graves' hyperthyroidism and ophthalmopathy. RNA transcripts were the template for amplifying TCR beta CDR3 regions. Initially, a first-round RT-PCR of the TCR CDR3 employed the HTBI primer set. MiXCR was run by TCRdb on the multiplex PCR reads, yielding one entry per CDR3 protein. The sample includes 300,000 to 450,000 distinct CDR3 sequences, approximately 15% of them seen just once. The sample was blood. The receptor set was obtained from a woman aged 18 to 35 with Graves' hyperthyroidism that later progressed to Graves' ophthalmopathy.

This clonotype appeared a few times. This chain joins TRBV6-1 and TRBJ1-2, with 9 bases matching TRBD1. The CDR3 has 14 amino acids. Trimming took 6 bases from V and 5 from J; bases not matched to a gene: 7. Germline CDR1 reads MNHNS; CDR2 reads SASEGT. In nucleotides, the CDR3 is TGTGCCAGCAGACACCGGGACAGGGAGTATGGCTACACCTTC. Its translation: CASRHRDREYGYTF.

As to this clonotype: One end of the junction is discordant with germline, which a read error may explain. The chain employs TRBV18 and TRBJ2-3; TRBD2 matches 7 bases. The CDR3 sequence is 14 residues long. Per the germline V gene, CDR1 is KGHSH and CDR2 is LQKENI. The DNA of the CDR3 is TGTGCCAGCTCCAGGGACTATAACACAGATACGCGGTATTTT. This encodes CASSRDYNTDTRYF.

Regarding this clonotype: This may arise from a read error, as a much more abundant clone is one base away. The chain has TRBV2 and TRBJ2-2; perhaps TRBD1 as D (6 bases). This CDR3 contains 14 residues. The germline CDR1 and CDR2 sequences are SNHLY and FYNNEI. In DNA, the CDR3 is TGTGCCAGCGGTGAAAACCAGGGGTCAGGGGAGCTGTTTTTT. It translates to CASGENQGSGELFF.

At least ten counts were recorded for this clonotype. The rearrangement joins TRBV12-3 or TRBV12-4 to TRBJ2-2, with D tentatively TRBD1 (5 bases). This CDR3 has 14 residues. V was shortened by 1 base and J by 5 bases, with 8 bases between the two germline ends. The CDR3 bases are TGTGCCAGCAGTTTAGGGCAGGGAACCGGGGAGCTGTTTTTT. It is translated as CASSLGQGTGELFF.

This chain links TRBV29-1 with TRBJ1-5; TRBD1 aligns across 10 bases. Germline CDR1 SQVTM, CDR2 ANQGSEA. The J segment lost 7 bases and the V segment lost 7 bases, leaving 10 bases of the junction unmatched. The CDR3 length is 14 residues. Written as DNA, the CDR3 is TGCAGCGCCGTAACCGGGACAGGGGACCAGCCCCAGCATTTT. Residues: CSAVTGTGDQPQHF.

This clonotype occurred a few times. The chain links TRBV20-1 to TRBJ2-4; D is perhaps TRBD2 (7 bases). CDR3 length: 18 residues. The germline V gene has CDR1 DFQATT and CDR2 SNEGSKA (reference sequence). V shed 0 bases and J shed 0 bases, with 18 bases lying between them. Written as DNA, the CDR3 is TGCAGTGCTAGAGATCCTAGGGGGGGCAGGATAGCCAAAAACATTCAGTACTTC. Its protein product is CSARDPRGGRIAKNIQYF.

This clonotype was counted at least ten times. The rearrangement joins TRBV3-1 to TRBJ2-5; TRBD2 agrees at 7 bases. Germline-derived CDR1 and CDR2 are LGHDT and YNNKEL (reference sequence). Germline trimming cut 2 bases from V and 5 bases from J; bases unmatched to any gene: 11. The CDR3 has 16 residues. Written as DNA, the CDR3 is TGTGCCAGCAGCCAAATGGGGGGGTCGAATTTGGAGACCCAGTACTTC. Protein sequence: CASSQMGGSNLETQYF.

This clonotype was counted many times. The chain joins TRBV5-8 to TRBJ1-2, with 7 bases aligning to TRBD1. CDR3 size: 16 residues. Trimming took 6 bases from V and 4 from J; bases not matched to a gene: 15. CDR1 is SGHTS, CDR2 YDEGEE, per germline. The CDR3 DNA reads TGTGCCAGCATACAGACCGGGACAGTAAAACCCTATGGCTACACCTTC. This encodes CASIQTGTVKPYGYTF.

This clonotype was recorded at least ten times. V and J are TRBV2 and TRBJ2-2; D may correspond to TRBD1 or TRBD2 (5 bases each). Germline CDR1 reads SNHLY; CDR2 reads FYNNEI. Trimming took off 5 bases at V and 1 base at J, with 11 bases between the two ends. CDR3 size: 15 residues. The CDR3 DNA sequence: TGTGCCAGCAGTTCTCGGGACGGGAACACCGGGGAGCTGTTTTTT. It encodes CASSSRDGNTGELFF.

This clonotype appeared many times. The chain recombines TRBV7-2 with TRBJ2-7; no reliable D call. Germline V gene lookup returns CDR1 SGHTA and CDR2 FQGNSA. This CDR3 spans 13 amino acids. V dropped 4 bases and J dropped 3 bases, with 10 bases sitting between them. This chain's CDR3 is CASSSRHSYEQYF. CDR3 in DNA: TGTGCCAGCAGCTCCCGACATAGCTACGAGCAGTACTTC.

This clonotype was counted many times. This chain uses TRBV11-2 with TRBJ1-3, with 10 bases aligning to TRBD1. Germline assignment: CDR1 SGHAT and CDR2 FQNNGV. V shed 5 bases and J 2 bases; nucleotides not matched to a gene: 12. This CDR3 spans 18 amino acids. CDR3 protein: CASSPRRGQGKAGNTIYF. CDR3 sequence (DNA): TGTGCCAGCAGCCCAAGGAGGGGACAGGGGAAAGCTGGAAACACCATATATTTT.

V usage is TRBV4-1 and J usage is TRBJ1-1; TRBD1 matches 7 bases. V dropped 2 bases and J dropped 1; count of bases not matched to a gene: 4. This CDR3 contains 15 residues. Germline V lookup: CDR1 MGHRA, CDR2 YSYEKL. The CDR3 region is CASSQLGGPNTEAFF. In nucleotides, the CDR3 is TGCGCCAGCAGCCAACTAGGGGGCCCGAACACTGAAGCTTTCTTT.